This T cell receptor beta chain was captured in a study of blood T cell repertoires in COVID-19. Background on the study: Samples taken during acute and convalescent COVID-19 were collected in the United States, Italy and Spain.

V lost 10 bases and J lost 4; bases outside the gene matches: 21. This CDR3 contains 18 residues. Germline CDR1 KGHDR, CDR2 SFDVKD. Libraries were prepared by immunoSEQ multiplex PCR; TCRdb keeps only in-frame clonotypes and omits some of them. The data hold fewer than 350,000 clones, with about nine tenths observed a single time. The TCR originated in a man aged 30-40 years with COVID-19, enrolled during active disease. Sequencing used peripheral blood. V gene TRBV24-1 combines with J gene TRBJ2-1; 7 bases fit TRBD1. The CDR3 DNA reads as TGTGCCACATCCTCAACAGGGGTCGGAGCGGAAACATACAATGAGCAGTTCTTC. Translating it yields CATSSTGVGAETYNEQFF.